The entry below gives a single TCR beta chain sequence along with its context. Its antigen is not identified. This was the immunoSEQ version 4 assay in survey mode. The table came from immunoSEQ multiplex PCR; TCRdb's copy has only in-frame clones and leaves some out. The table lists 24,000 or so clones, over 65% of them singletons, with around 1.8% in the top ten. Germline CDR1 is SNHLY and CDR2 is FYNNEI. CDR3 length: 12 residues. The V gene lost 6 bases and the J gene lost 4 bases, with 10 bases spanning the gap. The sample belongs to a study of persistence of HIV-infected CD4 T cells. Overall study findings and caveats: CMV- and Gag-responding cells had lower TCRbeta richness than CD3/CD28-responding cells. Degenerate expanded CDR3beta sequences were enriched among CMV- and Gag-responding cells.

Overlapping HIV-1 Gag 15-mer peptides at approximately 0.96 ug per peptide per mL were used. Sorting selected CD4+ T cells upregulating both CD40 ligand and CD69. Inclusion required CMV-positive serology and CD4+ counts above 400 cells/uL. This sequence joins TRBV2 and TRBJ2-7; D is possibly TRBD1 (6 bases). The sequencing here drew on CD4+ T cells sorted from PBMCs after roughly 18-hour stimulation, taken from a patient who received antiretroviral therapy. The TCR sequence derives from an adult man with HIV who was CMV-seropositive. This chain's CDR3 is CASSLTGYEQYF. As DNA, the CDR3 is TGTGCCAGCAGCCTTACAGGGTACGAGCAGTACTTC.